Listed below are T cell receptor beta chains from one sample, sequenced in a study of T-cell memory formation after mild COVID-19. MiXCR, run by TCRdb on the 5' RACE reads, gives a single entry per CDR3 protein. The sample contains about 350,000 distinct CDR3 sequences, around 15% of which appear only once. The material sequenced was PBMCs or a T cell subset sorted from them (not recorded which). All receptors come from a man aged 18 to 29 who had mild COVID-19 (a few samples of this study predate the infection). Cell type and time point are not known. The CDR3 runs from the conserved cysteine through the conserved F or W. A D gene is named only where the DNA matches it firmly. Expanded clones are given a class, and other clones once, few, many or no size at all.

d_call	clone_size	j_call	v_call	cdr3_aa	cdr3_nt
TRBD1	.	TRBJ1-1	TRBV29-1	CSVVPRQGRKSGTEAFF	TGCAGCGTTGTACCCCGACAGGGTCGCAAGTCGGGCACTGAAGCTTTCTTT
.	few	TRBJ1-2	TRBV4-1	CASSLIGPQGGYGYTF	TGCGCCAGCAGCCTCATCGGGCCACAGGGCGGCTATGGCTACACCTTC
TRBD1	.	TRBJ2-5	TRBV10-3	CAISDVDRGETQYF	TGTGCCATCAGTGATGTGGACAGGGGAGAGACCCAGTACTTC
.	.	TRBJ1-1	TRBV9	CASSVGPGDTEAFF	TGTGCCAGCAGCGTAGGCCCAGGGGACACTGAAGCTTTCTTT
.	.	TRBJ2-7	TRBV5-1	CASSLTVHSYEQYF	TGCGCCAGCAGCTTGACAGTTCACTCCTACGAGCAGTACTTC
.	few	TRBJ2-5	TRBV20-1	CGFGGQGGETQYF	TGCGGTTTCGGCGGCCAAGGGGGGGAGACCCAGTACTTC
.	.	TRBJ1-1	TRBV6-6	CASSPDSEAFF	TGTGCCAGCAGCCCAGACAGTGAAGCTTTCTTT
.	many	TRBJ2-3	TRBV6-5	CASSPTSSTDTQYF	TGTGCCAGCAGTCCCACTTCTAGCACAGATACGCAGTATTTT
.	many	TRBJ2-2	TRBV5-1	CASSFWQGTGELFF	TGCGCCAGCAGCTTTTGGCAGGGCACCGGGGAGCTGTTTTTT
.	.	TRBJ1-1	TRBV20-1	CSAIPPSVGNTEAFF	TGCAGTGCTATCCCTCCGTCGGTAGGGAACACTGAAGCTTTCTTT
TRBD1	.	TRBJ2-2	TRBV11-2	CASSARQGSTGELFF	TGTGCCAGCAGCGCGCGACAGGGAAGTACCGGGGAGCTGTTTTTT
.	few	TRBJ2-7	TRBV9	CASSVATYEQYF	TGTGCCAGCAGCGTAGCGACCTACGAGCAGTACTTC
.	few	TRBJ2-5	TRBV20-1	CSPSAGQETQYF	TGCAGCCCCTCGGCAGGGCAAGAGACCCAGTACTTC
.	.	TRBJ2-3	TRBV6-6	CASSASDTQYF	TGTGCCAGCAGTGCTTCAGATACGCAGTATTTT
.	many	TRBJ1-4	TRBV7-9	CASSLVREKLFF	TGTGCCAGCAGCTTAGTCCGGGAAAAACTGTTTTTT
.	few	TRBJ2-2	TRBV5-1	CASSLAETVVGTGELFF	TGCGCCAGCAGCTTGGCAGAGACAGTGGTGGGCACCGGGGAGCTGTTTTTT